Listed below are T cell receptor beta chains from one sample, sequenced in a study of T-cell memory formation after mild COVID-19. From the 5' RACE reads, TCRdb called clonotypes with MiXCR, one entry per CDR3 protein. The sample carries over 120,000 distinct CDR3 sequences, about a fifth recorded once. Sequences were obtained from PBMCs or a T cell subset sorted from them (not recorded which). These TCRs come from an adult woman who had mild COVID-19 (a few samples of this study predate the infection). Cell type and time point are not known. Each CDR3 is given with its conserved first and last residue. Each record gives: clone size, J gene, D gene, V gene, CDR3 DNA, CDR3 protein. The D gene is left open where the match is weak. Clone size is given for some rows only: seen once, a few or many times, or a class if the clone is expanded.

few TRBJ2-7 TRBD1 TRBV27 TGTGCCAGCAGTCCCACTATGTTGGACAGGGAGCATGCGGGCGAGCAGTACTTC CASSPTMLDREHAGEQYF
NA TRBJ1-5 NA TRBV3-1 TGTGCCAGCAGCCAAGATGCTGGGCAGCCCCAGCATTTT CASSQDAGQPQHF
NA TRBJ1-1 NA TRBV12-3/TRBV12-4 TGTGCCAGCAACCCTGCTGTTACAAAGAACACTGAAGCTTTCTTT CASNPAVTKNTEAFF
NA TRBJ1-1 NA TRBV6-6 TGTGCCAGCAGTTACGCCGAAGGGAACACTGAAGCTTTCTTT CASSYAEGNTEAFF
NA TRBJ2-7 NA TRBV5-1 TGCGCCAGCAGCTTGACCGGCGAGGGCGAGCAGTACTTC CASSLTGEGEQYF
few TRBJ2-5 TRBD2 TRBV12-3/TRBV12-4 TGTGCCAGCAGCCTCGGACTAGTCACGGAGACCCAGTACTTC CASSLGLVTETQYF
once TRBJ2-5 NA TRBV5-1 TGCGCCAGTCGGCTGCGGGGTCGCGCCGAAGAGACCCAGTACTTC CASRLRGRAEETQYF
once TRBJ1-2 NA TRBV12-3/TRBV12-4 TGTGCCAGCACCCGGGCAGGGGAGGATGGCTACACCTTC CASTRAGEDGYTF
NA TRBJ2-5 TRBD1 TRBV14 TGTGCCAGCAGCCAATTTCAGGGGGACCAAGAGACCCAGTACTTC CASSQFQGDQETQYF
few TRBJ1-1 NA TRBV14 TGTGCCAGCAGCCAAGCAAAAGGGACCTTGGGGGACACTGAAGCTTTCTTT CASSQAKGTLGDTEAFF
few TRBJ2-5 TRBD2 TRBV7-2 TGTGCCAGCAGCCTACCCGGACTAGCGGGAGGGCAGGAGACCCAGTACTTC CASSLPGLAGGQETQYF
NA TRBJ1-2 TRBD1 TRBV9 TGTGCCAGCAGCGCATCCGGGACAGGGCTGAGCTACACCTTC CASSASGTGLSYTF
few TRBJ2-1 TRBD1 TRBV7-9 TGTGCCAGCAGTCCCGGGACAGGGTTTTGGAATGAGCAGTTCTTC CASSPGTGFWNEQFF
many TRBJ2-2 TRBD2 TRBV5-1 TGCGCCAGCAGCCCGACTAGCGTGAACACCGGGGAGCTGTTTTTT CASSPTSVNTGELFF
NA TRBJ1-1 NA TRBV12-3/TRBV12-4 TGTGCCAGCAGCCCCTGGGGATCTGAAGCTTTCTTT CASSPWGSEAFF
NA TRBJ2-3 TRBD2 TRBV7-2 TGTGCCAGCAGCTTCCGCGGGAGAAGGTCAGATACGCAGTATTTT CASSFRGRRSDTQYF
NA TRBJ2-3 NA TRBV12-3/TRBV12-4 TGTGCCAGCAGTTTGAGCAGGGGAGTAACAGATACGCAGTATTTT CASSLSRGVTDTQYF
NA TRBJ2-7 TRBD1 TRBV2 TGTGCCAGCAGTCGTACAGGGGGATTCTACGAGCAGTACTTC CASSRTGGFYEQYF
many TRBJ1-1 NA TRBV4-2 TGTGCCACGCGAGACGCGGGCAGGGGCACTGAAGCTTTCTTT CATRDAGRGTEAFF
NA TRBJ1-5 NA TRBV18 TGTGCCAGCTCACCGTGGGGAGGCTTTAGCAATCAGCCCCAGCATTTT CASSPWGGFSNQPQHF
few TRBJ2-5 TRBD2 TRBV5-4 TGTGCCGGAGGGGCGGGAGGTAGTCAAGAGACCCAGTACTTC CAGGAGGSQETQYF
few TRBJ1-2 NA TRBV7-2 TGTGCCAGCAGCTTAGATACGATGGGGTGGTATGGCTACACCTTC CASSLDTMGWYGYTF
few TRBJ2-3 NA TRBV19 TGTGCCAGTAGTCCTCCTGACGGGCGCACAGATACGCAGTATTTT CASSPPDGRTDTQYF
few TRBJ1-1 TRBD1 TRBV3-1 TGTGCCAGCAGCCCAGGGGCGGACAGGGGAGGCACTGAAGCTTTCTTT CASSPGADRGGTEAFF
many TRBJ2-7 NA TRBV12-3/TRBV12-4 TGTGCCAGCAGTTTACACTACGAGCAGTACTTC CASSLHYEQYF
few TRBJ2-3 TRBD2 TRBV28 TGTGCCAGCGGGGGGGAGGGCGCCACAGATACGCAGTATTTT CASGGEGATDTQYF
few TRBJ2-1 TRBD1 TRBV7-6 TGTGCCAGCAGCTTAGGTGGGACAGCTAGATCTAAGGGTGAGCAGTTCTTC CASSLGGTARSKGEQFF
NA TRBJ2-5 NA TRBV5-5 TGTGCCAGCAGCTTGACCCAAACAGATTATGGGACCCAGTACTTC CASSLTQTDYGTQYF
few TRBJ2-7 TRBD1 TRBV4-3 TGCGCCAGCAGCCAAGGGACAGGGCAATCCCCATCCTACGAGCAGTACTTC CASSQGTGQSPSYEQYF
few TRBJ2-1 TRBD2 TRBV20-1 TGCAGTGCTAGAAACCTCCGGACTAGCGGGAGTAATGAGCAGTTCTTC CSARNLRTSGSNEQFF
NA TRBJ1-1 NA TRBV7-3 TGTGCCAGCAGCTTTCGACAAGTTGCTGAAGCTTTCTTT CASSFRQVAEAFF
few TRBJ2-2 NA TRBV7-3 TGTGCCAGCAGCTTAAGTGGTGGGGGCCGGAACACCGGGGAGCTGTTTTTT CASSLSGGGRNTGELFF
many TRBJ1-2 TRBD1 TRBV7-9 TGTGCCAGCAGCCTGGGACAGGGGCCTAACTATGGCTACACCTTC CASSLGQGPNYGYTF
NA TRBJ1-4 TRBD1 TRBV18 TGTGCCAGCTCAGCGGGACAGGGCGGTGAAAAACTGTTTTTT CASSAGQGGEKLFF
few TRBJ2-5 NA TRBV7-7 TGTGCCAGCAGCCATGGGGGCGGCCGGCGGGGGGAGACCCAGTACTTC CASSHGGGRRGETQYF
once TRBJ2-5 NA TRBV29-1 TGCAGCGGGTGGACAGAGAAGACCCAGTACTTC CSGWTEKTQYF
few TRBJ1-6 NA TRBV11-2 TGTGCCAGCAGCTTACTACCTAATAATTCACCCCTCCACTTT CASSLLPNNSPLHF
NA TRBJ1-2 NA TRBV6-5 TGTGCCAGCAGTCCGGGGGGCTATGGCTACACCTTC CASSPGGYGYTF
NA TRBJ1-5 TRBD1 TRBV20-1 TGCAGTGCTAGAGATCAGCAAGCCAGGGGGACCCAGCATTTT CSARDQQARGTQHF
medium-sized TRBJ1-1 NA TRBV7-2 TGTGCCAGCAGCTCTAACAGGTTAATGAACACTGAAGCTTTCTTT CASSSNRLMNTEAFF
NA TRBJ2-1 NA TRBV7-2 TGTGCCAGCAGCTTAGTGGCAGGGGCTGAGCAGTTCTTC CASSLVAGAEQFF
NA TRBJ2-3 NA TRBV5-4 TGTGCCAGCAGCTTGTCAGTGGCACGGGCACGGGATACGCAGTATTTT CASSLSVARARDTQYF
NA TRBJ2-4 NA TRBV18 TGTGCCAGCTCACCCCTCCTCCAACTAGCCAAAAACATTCAGTACTTC CASSPLLQLAKNIQYF
NA TRBJ2-6 NA TRBV12-3/TRBV12-4 TGTGCCAGCAGTTTTTCCGGGGACGACTCCGACGTCCTGACTTTC CASSFSGDDSDVLTF
NA TRBJ2-1 TRBD2 TRBV12-3/TRBV12-4 TGTGCCAGCAGTCCCCTAGCGGGAGTCAACAATGAGCAGTTCTTC CASSPLAGVNNEQFF
NA TRBJ2-3 TRBD1 TRBV4-1 TGCGCCAGCCGCGTCGGGACAGGGAGGGATACGCAGTATTTT CASRVGTGRDTQYF
NA TRBJ2-3 NA TRBV5-1 TGCGCCAGCAGCTTGCGTTCGATCACAGATACGCAGTATTTT CASSLRSITDTQYF
NA TRBJ1-6 NA TRBV7-3 TGTGCCAGCAGCCAGTCAAGGGATAATTCACCCCTCCACTTT CASSQSRDNSPLHF
NA TRBJ2-6 TRBD1 TRBV27 TGTGCCAGCAGGCTGGACAGGGCGCCTGGGGCCAACGTCCTGACTTTC CASRLDRAPGANVLTF
NA TRBJ2-2 TRBD1 TRBV29-1 TGCAGCGTTGTCACAGGGGCAAAGAACACCGGGGAGCTGTTTTTT CSVVTGAKNTGELFF
few TRBJ1-2 NA TRBV7-2 TGTGCCAGCAGCACAAGTGGACTCCCGAGGGACGGCTACACCTTC CASSTSGLPRDGYTF
few TRBJ2-3 TRBD2 TRBV10-3 TGTGCCATCAGTGAGGGGACTACGACAGATACGCAGTATTTT CAISEGTTTDTQYF
NA TRBJ1-1 NA TRBV7-3 TGTGCCAGCAGCTTAGGGGGGAGCGCTGAAGCTTTCTTT CASSLGGSAEAFF
few TRBJ2-2 NA TRBV25-1 TGTGCCAGCAAACGAGGGGGACCCGGGGAGCTGTTTTTT CASKRGGPGELFF